This T cell receptor (beta chain) was identified in a study of blood T cell repertoires in COVID-19. Sequencing was performed with immunoSEQ multiplex PCR; in TCRdb, only in-frame clones are kept and a portion is missing. Of more than 150,000 clones listed, 82% are singletons. The study counted Cohort 3 donors as recovered given two negative PCRs, clearance, or symptom resolution. The material sequenced was PBMCs or T cells enriched from blood (not recorded which). The sequence was collected from a middle-aged man who had recovered from COVID-19.

CDR3: CASSVASWGTGRMGHGELFF. The CDR3 DNA reads as TGTGCCAGCAGCGTAGCCTCGTGGGGGACAGGGAGAATGGGGCACGGGGAGCTGTTTTTT. J is TRBJ2-2 and V is TRBV9; 9 positions match TRBD1. The trim removed 0 bases at V and 7 bases at J, leaving 19 bases unmatched. The CDR3 has 20 amino acids. Germline loops: CDR1 SGDLS, CDR2 YYNGEE.